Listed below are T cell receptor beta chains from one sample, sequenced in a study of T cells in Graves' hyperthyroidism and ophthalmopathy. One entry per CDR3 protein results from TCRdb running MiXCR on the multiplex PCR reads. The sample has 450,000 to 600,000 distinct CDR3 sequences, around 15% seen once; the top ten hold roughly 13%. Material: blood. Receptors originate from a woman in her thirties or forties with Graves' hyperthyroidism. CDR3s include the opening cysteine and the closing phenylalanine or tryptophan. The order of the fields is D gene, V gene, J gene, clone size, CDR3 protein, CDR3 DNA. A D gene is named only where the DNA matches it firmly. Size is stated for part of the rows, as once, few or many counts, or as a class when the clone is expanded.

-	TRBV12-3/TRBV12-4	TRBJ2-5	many	CASSPGKGFGAETQYF	TGTGCCAGCAGCCCAGGAAAGGGGTTCGGTGCGGAGACCCAGTACTTC
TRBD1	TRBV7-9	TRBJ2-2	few	CASSSDREPTGELFF	TGTGCCAGCAGCTCGGACAGGGAGCCCACCGGGGAGCTGTTTTTT
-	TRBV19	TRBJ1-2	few	CASSIPAASGGYTF	TGTGCCAGTAGTATCCCGGCGGCCTCCGGTGGCTACACCTTC
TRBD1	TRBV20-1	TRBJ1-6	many	CSAQAGGAYNSPLHF	TGCAGTGCGCAGGCAGGGGGGGCCTATAATTCACCCCTCCACTTT
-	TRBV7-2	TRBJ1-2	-	CASSFAGYGYTF	TGTGCCAGCAGCTTTGCAGGCTATGGCTACACCTTC
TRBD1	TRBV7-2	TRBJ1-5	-	CASSLRTGQGPQHF	TGTGCCAGCAGCTTAAGGACAGGTCAAGGTCCCCAGCATTTT
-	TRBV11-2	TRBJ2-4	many	CASSLVPGRDIQYF	TGTGCCAGCAGCTTAGTTCCGGGGCGAGACATTCAGTACTTC
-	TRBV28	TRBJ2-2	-	CASSYLNTGELFF	TGTGCCAGCAGTTACCTAAACACCGGGGAGCTGTTTTTT
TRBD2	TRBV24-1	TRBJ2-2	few	CATSDLSGLAGVGTGELFF	TGTGCCACCAGTGACCTATCCGGACTAGCGGGAGTTGGAACCGGGGAGCTGTTTTTT
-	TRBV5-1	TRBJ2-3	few	CASSLGGNSDTQYF	TGCGCCAGCAGCTTGGGAGGGAATTCAGATACGCAGTATTTT
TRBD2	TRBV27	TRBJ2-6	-	CASSPRLAGGSGANVLTF	TGTGCCAGCAGTCCTCGACTAGCGGGAGGCTCTGGGGCCAACGTCCTGACTTTC